This T cell receptor beta chain was documented in a study of T cell repertoires in cytomegalovirus infection. Remarks on this clonotype: Its antigen is currently unknown.

The CDR3 has 17 residues. Germline V CDR1 and CDR2: MDHEN, SYDVKM. Germline trimming cut 2 bases from V and 2 bases from J; bases unmatched to any gene: 9. TCRdb recomputed calls from the reads with MiXCR, one row per CDR3 protein. Of about a million distinct CDR3 sequences in the sample, roughly 31% were seen once. This specimen was cultured CD8+ T cells from PBMCs, taken from culture after CMV antigen stimulation. The V gene is TRBV28, the J gene TRBJ2-3, with 8 bases identical to TRBD1. This TCR was recovered from a human donor in good health (CMV status not recorded). Some clones in this sample may be carry-over from other donors' samples. The CDR3 nucleotides are TGTGCCAGCAGTTTACCTATTACAGGGGGTTACACAGATACGCAGTATTTT. Translation gives CASSLPITGGYTDTQYF.